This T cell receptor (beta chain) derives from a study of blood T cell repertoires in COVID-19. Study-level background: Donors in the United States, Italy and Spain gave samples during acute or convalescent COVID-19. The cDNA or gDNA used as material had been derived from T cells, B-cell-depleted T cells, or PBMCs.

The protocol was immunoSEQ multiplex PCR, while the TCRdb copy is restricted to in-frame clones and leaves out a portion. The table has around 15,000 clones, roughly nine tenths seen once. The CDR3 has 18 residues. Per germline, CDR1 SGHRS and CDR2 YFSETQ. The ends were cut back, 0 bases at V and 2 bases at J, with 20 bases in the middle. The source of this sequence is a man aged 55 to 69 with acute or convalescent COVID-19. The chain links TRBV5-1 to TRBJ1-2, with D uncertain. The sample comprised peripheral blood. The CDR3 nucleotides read TGCGCCAGCAGCTTGGCAGTTCCGGGGAGGGCTTCGAACTATGGCTACACCTTC. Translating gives CASSLAVPGRASNYGYTF.